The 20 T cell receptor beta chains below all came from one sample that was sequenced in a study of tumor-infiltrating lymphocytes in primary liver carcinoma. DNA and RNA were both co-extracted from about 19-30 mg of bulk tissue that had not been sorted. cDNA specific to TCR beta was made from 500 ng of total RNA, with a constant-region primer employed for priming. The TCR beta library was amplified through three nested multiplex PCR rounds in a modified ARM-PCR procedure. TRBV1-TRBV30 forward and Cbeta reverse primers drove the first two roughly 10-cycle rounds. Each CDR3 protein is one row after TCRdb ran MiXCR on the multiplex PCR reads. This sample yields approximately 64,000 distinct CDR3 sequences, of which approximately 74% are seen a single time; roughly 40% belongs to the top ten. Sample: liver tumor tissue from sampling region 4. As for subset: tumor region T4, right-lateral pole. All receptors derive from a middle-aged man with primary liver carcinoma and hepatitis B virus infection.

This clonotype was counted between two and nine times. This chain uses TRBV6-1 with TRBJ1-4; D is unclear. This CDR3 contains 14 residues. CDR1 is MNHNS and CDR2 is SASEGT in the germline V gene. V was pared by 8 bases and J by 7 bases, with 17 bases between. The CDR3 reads CASSIQRRSEKLFF. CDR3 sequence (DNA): TGTGCCAGCTCGATACAGCGACGGTCTGAAAAACTGTTTTTT.

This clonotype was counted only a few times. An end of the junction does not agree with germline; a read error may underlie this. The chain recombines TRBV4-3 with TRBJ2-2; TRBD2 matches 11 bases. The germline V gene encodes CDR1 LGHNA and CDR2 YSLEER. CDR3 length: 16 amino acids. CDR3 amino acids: CASSQDIAGGVGGLFF. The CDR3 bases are TGCGCCAGTAGCCAAGATATAGCGGGAGGGGTCGGGGGGCTGTTTTTT.

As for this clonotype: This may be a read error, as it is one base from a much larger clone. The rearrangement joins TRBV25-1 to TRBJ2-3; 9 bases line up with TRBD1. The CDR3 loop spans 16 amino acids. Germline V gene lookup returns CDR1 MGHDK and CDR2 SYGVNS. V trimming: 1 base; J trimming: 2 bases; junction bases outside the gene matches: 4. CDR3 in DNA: TGTGCCAGCAGTGAATTATGGGACAGGGACACAGATACGCAGTATTTT. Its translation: CASSELWDRDTDTQYF.

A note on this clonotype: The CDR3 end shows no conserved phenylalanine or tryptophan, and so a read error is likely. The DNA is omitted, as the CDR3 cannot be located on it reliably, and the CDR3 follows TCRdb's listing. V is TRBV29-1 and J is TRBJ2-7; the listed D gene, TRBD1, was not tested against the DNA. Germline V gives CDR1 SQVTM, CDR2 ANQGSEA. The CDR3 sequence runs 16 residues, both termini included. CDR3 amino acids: CSAMTSGTGTPYELYS.

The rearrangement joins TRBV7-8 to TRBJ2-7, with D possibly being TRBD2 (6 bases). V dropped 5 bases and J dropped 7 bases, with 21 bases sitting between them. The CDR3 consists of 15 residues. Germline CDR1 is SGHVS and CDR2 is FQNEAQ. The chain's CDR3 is CASSVMAGSRGEQYF. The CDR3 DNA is TGTGCCAGCAGCGTAATGGCGGGGAGTCGGGGGGAGCAGTACTTC.

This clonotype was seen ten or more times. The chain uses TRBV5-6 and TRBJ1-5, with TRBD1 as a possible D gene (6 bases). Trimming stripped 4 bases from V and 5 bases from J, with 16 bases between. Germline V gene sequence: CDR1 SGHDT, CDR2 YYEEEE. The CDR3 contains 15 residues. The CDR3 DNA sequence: TGTGCCAGCAGCATCTTGGGCAGGGGCGATCAGCCCCAGCATTTT. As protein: CASSILGRGDQPQHF.

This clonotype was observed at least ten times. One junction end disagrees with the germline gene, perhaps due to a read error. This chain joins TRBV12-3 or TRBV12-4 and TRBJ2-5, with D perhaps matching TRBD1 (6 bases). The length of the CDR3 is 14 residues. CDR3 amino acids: CASSLSGVPETQCF. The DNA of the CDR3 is TGTGCTAGCAGTTTGTCAGGGGTGCCAGAGACCCAGTGCTTC.

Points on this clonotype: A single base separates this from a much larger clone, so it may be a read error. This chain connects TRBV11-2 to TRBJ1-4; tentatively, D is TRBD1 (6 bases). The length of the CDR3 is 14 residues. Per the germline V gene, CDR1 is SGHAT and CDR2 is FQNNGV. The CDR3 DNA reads TGTGACAGCAGCTTTGGGGGCCCCGATGAAAAACTGTTTTTT. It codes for CDSSFGGPDEKLFF.

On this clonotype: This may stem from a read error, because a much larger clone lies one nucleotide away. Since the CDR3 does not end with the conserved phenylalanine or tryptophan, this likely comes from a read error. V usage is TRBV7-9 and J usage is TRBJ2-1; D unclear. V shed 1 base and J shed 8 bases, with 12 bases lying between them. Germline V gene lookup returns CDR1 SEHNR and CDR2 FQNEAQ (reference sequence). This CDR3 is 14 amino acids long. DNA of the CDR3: TGTGCCAGCAGCTTAGGAAATATAGGCGATGAGCAGTTCTCC. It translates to CASSLGNIGDEQFS.

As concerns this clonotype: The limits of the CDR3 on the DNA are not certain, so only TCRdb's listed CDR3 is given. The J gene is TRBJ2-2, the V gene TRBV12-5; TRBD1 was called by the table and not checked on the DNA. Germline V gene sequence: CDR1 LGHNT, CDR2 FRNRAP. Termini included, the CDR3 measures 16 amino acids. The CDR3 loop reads CASGVEWGSGTWELFF.

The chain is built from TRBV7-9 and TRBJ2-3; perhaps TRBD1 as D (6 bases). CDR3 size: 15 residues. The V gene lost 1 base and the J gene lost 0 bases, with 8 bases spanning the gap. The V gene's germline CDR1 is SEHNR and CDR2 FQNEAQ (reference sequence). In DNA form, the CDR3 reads TGTGCCAGCAGCTTAGTAGGGGGAAGCACAGATACGCAGTATTTT. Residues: CASSLVGGSTDTQYF.

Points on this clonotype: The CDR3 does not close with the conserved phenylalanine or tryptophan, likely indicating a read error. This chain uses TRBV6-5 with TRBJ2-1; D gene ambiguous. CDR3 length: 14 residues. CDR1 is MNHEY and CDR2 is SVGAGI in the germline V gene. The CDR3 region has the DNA TGTACCAGCAGCCGCGGAGCCACCTACAATGAGCAGTTCTTA. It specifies CTSSRGATYNEQFL.

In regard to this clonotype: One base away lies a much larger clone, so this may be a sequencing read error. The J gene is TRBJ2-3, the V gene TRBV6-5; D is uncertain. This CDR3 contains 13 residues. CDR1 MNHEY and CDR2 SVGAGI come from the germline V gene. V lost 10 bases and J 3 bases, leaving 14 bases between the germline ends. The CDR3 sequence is CATSIHSTDTQYF. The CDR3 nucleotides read TGTGCCACCTCGATACATAGTACAGATACGCAGTATTTT.

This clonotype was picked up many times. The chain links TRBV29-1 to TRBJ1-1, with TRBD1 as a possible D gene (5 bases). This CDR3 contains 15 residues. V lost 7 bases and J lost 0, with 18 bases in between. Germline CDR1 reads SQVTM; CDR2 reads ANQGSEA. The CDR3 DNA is TGCAGCGCCGGTGCAGGGTGGGGGATGAACACTGAAGCTTTCTTT. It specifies CSAGAGWGMNTEAFF.

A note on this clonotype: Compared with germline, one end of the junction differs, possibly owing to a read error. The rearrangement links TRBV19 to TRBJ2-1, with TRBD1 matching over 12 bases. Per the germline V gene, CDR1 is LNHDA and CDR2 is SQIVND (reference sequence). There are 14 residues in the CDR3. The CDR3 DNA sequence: TGTGCCAGTGGTCCCGGGACAGGGGGCGATGATCAGTTCTTC. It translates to CASGPGTGGDDQFF. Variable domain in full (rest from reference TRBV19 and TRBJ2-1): DGGITQSPKYLFRKEGQNVTLSCEQNLNHDAMYWYRQDPGQGLRLIYYSQIVNDFQKGDIAEGYSVSREKKESFPLTVTSAQKNPTAFYLCASGPGTGGDDQFFGPGTRLTVL.

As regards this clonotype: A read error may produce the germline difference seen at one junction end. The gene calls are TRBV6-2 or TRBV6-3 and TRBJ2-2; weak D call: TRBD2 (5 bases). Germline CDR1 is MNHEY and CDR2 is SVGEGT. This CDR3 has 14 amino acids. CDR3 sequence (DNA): TGTGCCAGCAGTTATACAGTTAACACCGGGGATCTGTTTTTT. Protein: CASSYTVNTGDLFF.

The CDR3 here is CASSSKRVTCSEQFF. CDR3 sequence (DNA): TGTGCCAGCAGCTCTAAGCGGGTAACCTGCAGTGAGCAGTTCTTC. The chain employs TRBV25-1 and TRBJ2-1, with a weak D call TRBD2 (6 bases). The CDR3 consists of 15 residues. Trimming took 6 bases from V and 9 from J, leaving 21 bases between them. Germline CDR1 is MGHDK and CDR2 is SYGVNS. Complete variable domain (other parts from reference TRBV25-1 and TRBJ2-1): EADIYQTPRYLVIGTGKKITLECSQTMGHDKMYWYQQDPGMELHLIHYSYGVNSTEKGDLSSESTVSRIRTEHFPLTLESARPSHTSQYLCASSSKRVTCSEQFFGPGTRLTVL.

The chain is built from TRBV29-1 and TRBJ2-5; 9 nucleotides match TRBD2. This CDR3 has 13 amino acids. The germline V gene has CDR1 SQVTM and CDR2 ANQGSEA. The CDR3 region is CGGRSGRGETQYF. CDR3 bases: TGCGGTGGCCGTAGCGGGAGAGGGGAGACCCAGTACTTC.

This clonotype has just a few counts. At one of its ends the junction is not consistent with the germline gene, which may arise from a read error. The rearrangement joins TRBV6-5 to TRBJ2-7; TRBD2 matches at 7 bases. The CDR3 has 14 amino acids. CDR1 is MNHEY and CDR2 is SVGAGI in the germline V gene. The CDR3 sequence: CASSYAGELGGQHF. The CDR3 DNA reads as TGTGCCAGCAGTTACGCGGGAGAGCTAGGCGGGCAGCACTTC.

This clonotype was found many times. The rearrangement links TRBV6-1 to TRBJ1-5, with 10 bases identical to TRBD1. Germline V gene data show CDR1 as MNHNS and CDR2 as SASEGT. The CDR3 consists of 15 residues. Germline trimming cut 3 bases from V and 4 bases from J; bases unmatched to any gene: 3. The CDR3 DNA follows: TGTGCCAGCAGTGATCCGGGACAGGGGAATCAGCCCCAGCATTTT. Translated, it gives CASSDPGQGNQPQHF.